Following are 14 T cell receptor beta chains from one sample sequenced in a study of blood T cells in healthy people across ages. Together with a sample-barcoded 5' primer, a J-beta primer mix was included in a second PCR lasting about 6 to 12 cycles. TCRdb passed the 5' RACE reads through MiXCR, listing each CDR3 protein once. The sample includes approximately 790,000 distinct CDR3 sequences, about 59% of them seen just once. The specimen sequenced was blood. The receptor set was obtained from a man aged 25-40 years in good health.

There are a few counts of this clonotype. The gene calls are TRBV5-1 and TRBJ2-6; the D gene could be TRBD1 or TRBD2 (6 bases each). The germline CDR1 and CDR2 sequences are SGHRS and YFSETQ. This CDR3 has 16 residues. The V gene lost 0 bases and the J gene lost 2 bases, with 9 bases spanning the gap. For the CDR3, the DNA is TGCGCCAGCAGCTTGGATAGGGGGGCTGGGGCCAACGTCCTGACTTTC. It encodes CASSLDRGAGANVLTF.

The CDR3 here is CASSVVPQETQYF. As DNA, the CDR3 is TGTGCCAGCAGTGTCGTCCCCCAAGAGACCCAGTACTTC. This sequence joins TRBV6-4 and TRBJ2-4; D is unclear. The better agreement between TRBJ2-5 and the DNA end casts doubt on the J call. Germline assignment: CDR1 MRHNA and CDR2 SNTAGT. This CDR3 contains 13 residues.

The chain couples TRBV27 to TRBJ2-4; possibly TRBD2 for D (5 bases). The J call may be faulty, since TRBJ2-7 better matches the DNA end. CDR3 length equals 14 residues. Germline V lookup: CDR1 MNHEY, CDR2 SMNVEV (reference sequence). The CDR3 region is CASSPSRGGHEQYF. In DNA, the CDR3 is TGTGCCAGCAGTCCAAGTAGAGGCGGGCACGAGCAGTACTTC.

A note on this clonotype: A read error may produce the germline difference seen at one junction end. This chain connects TRBV9 to TRBJ2-3; 14 bases align to TRBD2. CDR3 size: 17 residues. Germline V gene data show CDR1 as SGDLS and CDR2 as YYNGEE. The CDR3 DNA reads TGTGCCAGCAGCGACCCGACTAGCGGGGGGGCGAGAGATATGCAGTATTTT. It encodes CASSDPTSGGARDMQYF. Based on the CDR3 plus reference TRBV9 and TRBJ2-3, the full variable domain is DSGVTQTPKHLITATGQRVTLRCSPRSGDLSVYWYQQSLDQGLQFLIQYYNGEERAKGNILERFSAQQFPDLHSELNLSSLELGDSALYFCASSDPTSGGARDMQYFGPGTRLTVL.

This clonotype has more than one count but fewer than ten. The chain combines TRBV7-9 with TRBJ2-1, with 7 bases that match TRBD1. Germline CDR1 SEHNR, CDR2 FQNEAQ (reference sequence). This CDR3 comprises 14 residues. Trimming cost V 3 bases and J 7 bases; bases outside gene matches: 6. The CDR3, as DNA: TGTGCCAGCAGCTTGGGACAGCGTGGGAATGAGCAGTTCTTC. This gives the protein CASSLGQRGNEQFF.

This sequence joins TRBV7-2 and TRBJ1-2; D might be TRBD1 (5 bases). The CDR3 is 13 residues long. The V end was cut by 2 bases, the J end by 7 bases, with 11 bases between. Germline V lookup: CDR1 SGHTA, CDR2 FQGNSA. CDR3 sequence (DNA): TGTGCCAGCAGCTTACAGGGAAGGGGTGGCTACACCTTC. It is translated as CASSLQGRGGYTF.

This clonotype was observed a few times. The genes are TRBV20-1 and TRBJ2-5; TRBD2 agrees at 9 bases. V shed 6 bases and J 3 bases; nucleotides not matched to a gene: 5. The CDR3 totals 13 residues. Germline CDR1 is DFQATT and CDR2 is SNEGSKA (reference sequence). CDR3 DNA sequence: TGCAGTGCGAGACTAGCGGATAAAGAGACCCAGTACTTC. Translated, it gives CSARLADKETQYF.

The table lists this clonotype with a few counts. The chain employs TRBV29-1 and TRBJ2-5; 7 bases align to TRBD1. This CDR3 contains 14 residues. J lost 5 bases, V lost 4 bases, and 10 bases had no gene match. Germline assignment: CDR1 SQVTM and CDR2 ANQGSEA. CDR3 in amino acids: CSVAASTGVETQYF. The CDR3 DNA reads as TGCAGCGTTGCGGCTAGCACAGGGGTGGAGACCCAGTACTTC.

The chain recombines TRBV9 with TRBJ2-1; a possible D gene is TRBD1 (6 bases). Germline CDR1 SGDLS, CDR2 YYNGEE. CDR3 length equals 13 residues. Trimming cost V 3 bases and J 8 bases, with 12 bases left between them. The chain's CDR3 is CASSAEQGYEQFF. Written as DNA, the CDR3 is TGTGCCAGCAGCGCCGAACAGGGATATGAGCAGTTCTTC.

This chain joins TRBV21-1 and TRBJ2-5; no check of the table's D call, TRBD1, against the DNA was made. TRBV21-1 is annotated as a pseudogene. CDR3 length: 16 residues. The CDR3 DNA follows: TGTGCCAGCAGCAAAGCCCGTGGGGTTCCCGTCGAGACCCAGTACTTC. As protein: CASSKARGVPVETQYF.

The chain employs TRBV27 and TRBJ1-5; D remains unclear. Germline loops: CDR1 MNHEY, CDR2 SMNVEV (reference sequence). There are 15 residues in the CDR3. The V and J ends lost 1 base and 4 bases respectively, with 11 bases between them. CDR3 region: CASSLYPGANQPQHF. In DNA form, the CDR3 reads TGTGCCAGCAGTTTATACCCCGGAGCTAATCAGCCCCAGCATTTT.

The CDR3 DNA sequence: TGTGCCAGCAGTGCCGGACGGGGATTTTCCTACAATGAGCAGTTCTTC. This encodes CASSAGRGFSYNEQFF. The chain recombines TRBV28 with TRBJ2-1, with a tentative D call TRBD2 (5 bases). Germline V gives CDR1 MDHEN, CDR2 SYDVKM. CDR3 size: 16 residues. V lost 5 bases, J lost 1 base, and 15 bases lay in between.

Comment on this clonotype: The germline gene is not matched at one end of the junction; a read error may be the cause. The V and J genes are TRBV4-3 and TRBJ2-6; possibly TRBD2 for D (6 bases). The CDR3 is made up of 18 amino acids. Germline values: CDR1 LGHNA, CDR2 YSLEER. The CDR3 sequence: CASSQAGTSFDGANVLTF. The CDR3 coding sequence is TGCGCCAGTAGCCAAGCTGGGACTTCTTTTGATGGGGCCAACGTCCTGACTTTC.

The chain couples TRBV29-1 to TRBJ2-3, with 9 bases lining up with TRBD2. CDR3 length: 15 residues. Per germline, CDR1 SQVTM and CDR2 ANQGSEA. V lost 6 bases and J lost 2; bases outside the gene matches: 9. The CDR3 region has the DNA TGCAGCGTGGCCCGGACTAGCGTGCTCACAGATACGCAGTATTTT. Translating gives CSVARTSVLTDTQYF.